A single sample is the source of the 20 T cell receptor beta chains below, sequenced in a study of cytomegalovirus exposure and HLA in healthy donors. The data were produced by immunoSEQ multiplex PCR, yet TCRdb's version contains in-frame clones alone and is incomplete. Among 100,000 to 150,000 clones listed, approximately 86% were seen once. The sample was PBMCs. The receptor source for this set is a man aged 18 to 29 in good health and CMV-seropositive.

The chain uses TRBV7-9 and TRBJ2-2; D remains unclear. This CDR3 has 12 residues. The germline V gene encodes CDR1 SEHNR and CDR2 FQNEAQ (reference sequence). Trimming took off 7 bases at V and 9 bases at J, with 12 bases between the two ends. Here the CDR3 DNA reads TGTGCCAGCACCCTAGGTCCCCGGGAGCTGTTTTTT. Its translation is CASTLGPRELFF. The full variable domain, completed using reference TRBV7-9 and TRBJ2-2, is DTGVSQNPRHKITKRGQNVTFRCDPISEHNRLYWYRQTLGQGPEFLTYFQNEAQLEKSRLLSDRFSAERPKGSFSTLEIQRTEQGDSAMYLCASTLGPRELFFGEGSRLTVL.

J is TRBJ2-3 and V is TRBV5-4; D is perhaps TRBD2 (6 bases). The germline V gene encodes CDR1 SGHNT and CDR2 YYREEE (reference sequence). The V end was cut by 5 bases, the J end by 8 bases, with 15 bases between. The CDR3 runs 13 residues. CDR3 loop: CASRDRQGGTQYF. In DNA form, the CDR3 reads TGTGCCAGCAGGGATCGGCAGGGAGGTACGCAGTATTTT. Variable domain in full (rest from reference TRBV5-4 and TRBJ2-3): ETGVTQSPTHLIKTRGQQVTLRCSSQSGHNTVSWYQQALGQGPQFIFQYYREEENGRGNFPPRFSGLQFPNYSSELNVNALELDDSALYLCASRDRQGGTQYFGPGTRLTVL.

This chain links TRBV7-6 with TRBJ2-7, with D perhaps matching TRBD1 (6 bases). The CDR3 is made up of 12 amino acids. Per germline, CDR1 SGHVS and CDR2 FNYEAQ. Deletions cut 4 bases from V and 7 bases from J, with 11 bases between. CDR3 nucleotides: TGTGCCAGCAGCTCCAGGGGTTTGGAGCAGTACTTC. Translating it yields CASSSRGLEQYF.

This chain uses TRBV5-4 with TRBJ1-1; TRBD1 matches at 7 bases. The CDR3 runs 16 residues. V lost 4 bases, J lost 6 bases, and 15 bases stayed unmatched. Germline V gives CDR1 SGHNT, CDR2 YYREEE (reference sequence). The CDR3 region is CASSPPKGADGAEAFF. DNA of the CDR3: TGTGCCAGCAGCCCACCTAAGGGGGCGGATGGTGCTGAAGCTTTCTTT.

In this sample, this clone turned up a few times. Within the sample, other DNA sequences also encode this same CDR3. The gene calls are TRBV7-9 and TRBJ1-1; D might be TRBD1 (6 bases). V lost 5 bases to trimming and J lost 8 bases, with 15 bases between them. This CDR3 is built from 13 residues. Germline values: CDR1 SEHNR, CDR2 FQNEAQ (reference sequence). CDR3 sequence (DNA): TGTGCCAGCAGCGGACAGCCCCAAGGGGAAGCTTTCTTT. As protein: CASSGQPQGEAFF. Drawing the rest from reference TRBV7-9 and TRBJ1-1, the complete variable domain is DTGVSQNPRHKITKRGQNVTFRCDPISEHNRLYWYRQTLGQGPEFLTYFQNEAQLEKSRLLSDRFSAERPKGSFSTLEIQRTEQGDSAMYLCASSGQPQGEAFFGQGTRLTVV.

The rearrangement links TRBV7-6 to TRBJ2-1; D is unresolved. This CDR3 comprises 14 residues. V dropped 2 bases and J dropped 1 base, with 6 bases sitting between them. In germline, CDR1 is SGHVS, CDR2 FNYEAQ. CDR3 nucleotide sequence: TGTGCCAGCAGCTTATTATCGTCCTACAATGAGCAGTTCTTC. The encoded protein is CASSLLSSYNEQFF.

This clone came up a few times. The rearrangement links TRBV19 to TRBJ1-2; the D is unclear. The V gene lost 4 bases and the J gene lost 7 bases, with 7 bases spanning the gap. The CDR3 length is 11 residues. CDR1 and CDR2 (germline): LNHDA, SQIVND (reference sequence). The CDR3 bases are TGTGCCAGTAGTACGGGGTTTGGCTACACCTTC. This gives the protein CASSTGFGYTF.

The J gene is TRBJ2-7, the V gene TRBV9; 8 nucleotides agree with TRBD1. Germline V gene data show CDR1 as SGDLS and CDR2 as YYNGEE. With V trimmed by 0 bases and J by 4 bases, 9 bases remained unmatched. The CDR3 consists of 16 residues. The CDR3 sequence is CASSVALGTGAYEQYF. CDR3 DNA sequence: TGTGCCAGCAGCGTAGCTTTAGGGACAGGAGCTTACGAGCAGTACTTC.

The chain is built from TRBV11-2 and TRBJ1-6; 8 nucleotides match TRBD1. Looked up from germline, CDR1 is SGHAT and CDR2 is FQNNGV. The CDR3 totals 16 residues. The ends lost 4 bases at V and 9 bases at J; junction bases unmatched: 11. The CDR3 reads CASSSPQGALGSPLHF. The CDR3 DNA reads as TGTGCCAGCAGCTCACCCCAGGGGGCGTTAGGTTCACCCCTCCACTTT. The full variable domain, its missing parts supplied by reference TRBV11-2 and TRBJ1-6, is EAGVAQSPRYKIIEKRQSVAFWCNPISGHATLYWYQQILGQGPKLLIQFQNNGVVDDSQLPKDRFSAERLKGVDSTLKIQPAKLEDSAVYLCASSSPQGALGSPLHFGNGTRLTVT.

The genes are TRBV7-9 and TRBJ1-1; possible D gene TRBD1, 5 bases. Between the trimmed V and J ends, which lost 3 bases and 4 bases, there was a span of 15 bases. This CDR3 has 15 residues. Germline V gene data show CDR1 as SEHNR and CDR2 as FQNEAQ (reference sequence). CDR3 nucleotides: TGTGCCAGCAGCTTTTCCGCTGACGGGGGCACTGAAGCTTTCTTT. Protein sequence: CASSFSADGGTEAFF.

CDR3: CASSQEPSGLTYEQYF. In DNA, the CDR3 is TGCGCCAGCAGCCAAGAACCTAGCGGGCTAACCTACGAGCAGTACTTC. The J gene is TRBJ2-7, the V gene TRBV4-1, with 8 bases that match TRBD2. The germline CDR1 and CDR2 sequences are MGHRA and YSYEKL. V was pared by 0 bases and J by 2 bases, with 6 bases of the junction left unmatched. The CDR3 length is 16 residues.

V gene TRBV15 combines with J gene TRBJ1-2, with a possible D match to TRBD1 (6 bases). From germline, CDR1 is LNHNV and CDR2 YYDKDF (reference sequence). This CDR3 is 14 amino acids long. Between the trimmed V and J ends, which lost 0 bases and 8 bases, there was a span of 13 bases. The DNA for the CDR3 is TGTGCCACCAGCAGAGATGCGGGGGCGGACGGCTACACCTTC. This sequence encodes CATSRDAGADGYTF.

The gene calls are TRBV2 and TRBJ2-3; a possible D gene is TRBD2 (6 bases). The CDR3 spans 13 residues. The ends were cut back, 6 bases at V and 3 bases at J, with 10 bases in the middle. Germline-derived CDR1 and CDR2 are SNHLY and FYNNEI. In DNA, the CDR3 is TGTGCCAGCAGGTGGGGGGTGACAGATACGCAGTATTTT. It encodes CASRWGVTDTQYF.

This chain links TRBV5-1 with TRBJ1-6, with D hard to call. The CDR3 contains 16 residues. Per germline, CDR1 SGHRS and CDR2 YFSETQ. V was trimmed by 2 bases and J by 0 bases, leaving 9 bases between them. CDR3 in amino acids: CASSLTGSSYNSPLHF. DNA for the CDR3: TGCGCCAGCAGCTTAACCGGTAGCTCCTATAATTCACCCCTCCACTTT.

The rearrangement joins TRBV7-9 to TRBJ2-7; D gene uncertain. V was pared by 5 bases and J by 2 bases, with 13 bases between. Germline CDR1 and CDR2: SEHNR and FQNEAQ (reference sequence). This CDR3 has 14 amino acids. CDR3 nucleotides: TGTGCCAGCAGCCCCGCATCCACAACCTACGAGCAGTACTTC. Its translation: CASSPASTTYEQYF.

The chain is built from TRBV9 and TRBJ1-1; 10 nucleotides match TRBD1. CDR3 length: 15 amino acids. J was trimmed by 3 bases and V by 4 bases; bases with no gene match: 6. Looked up from germline, CDR1 is SGDLS and CDR2 is YYNGEE. CDR3 sequence: CASSPRGTGDTEAFF. The CDR3 DNA reads TGTGCCAGCAGCCCACGAGGGACAGGGGACACTGAAGCTTTCTTT.

The genes are TRBV6-5 and TRBJ2-7; 7 nucleotides match TRBD1. The germline gives CDR1 MNHEY, CDR2 SVGAGI. With 6 bases clipped from V and 3 bases from J, the junction kept 5 bases outside the gene matches. The CDR3 consists of 13 residues. The DNA of the CDR3 is TGTGCCAGCAGAGAACAGGGGAACTACGAGCAGTACTTC. Protein product: CASREQGNYEQYF.

This chain uses TRBV27 with TRBJ2-5, with 7 bases fitting TRBD2. The germline gives CDR1 MNHEY, CDR2 SMNVEV (reference sequence). V lost 9 bases and J lost 7; bases outside the gene matches: 17. This CDR3 is built from 15 residues. CDR3 DNA sequence: TGTGCCAGTGGGAGGGCCGGGGGACCGGTAGGGACCCAGTACTTC. This gives the protein CASGRAGGPVGTQYF.

This clone was found a few times. J is TRBJ2-1 and V is TRBV6-4; TRBD2 matches 11 bases. V lost 4 bases, J lost 6 bases, and 5 bases stayed unmatched. The CDR3 has 15 amino acids. Germline lookup yields CDR1 MRHNA and CDR2 SNTAGT. DNA of the CDR3: TGTGCCAGCAGTGTGGATAGCGGGGGGGCCAATGAGCAGTTCTTC. Residues: CASSVDSGGANEQFF.

The CDR3 nucleotides read TGCGCCAGCAGCCTCCGGGACAGGGGGCCAGGCGAGCAGTACTTC. Its protein is CASSLRDRGPGEQYF. The chain couples TRBV5-1 to TRBJ2-7; 12 nucleotides match TRBD1. CDR1 and CDR2 from the germline V gene are SGHRS and YFSETQ. Germline trimming cut 4 bases from V and 6 bases from J; bases unmatched to any gene: 8. The CDR3 sequence is 15 residues long.